Sequencing of this T cell receptor beta chain was carried out in a study of technical replicates of blood from a handful of donors. Profiling relied on immunoSEQ multiplex PCR, and the TCRdb table lists in-frame clones only, not all of them. The sample contains around 97,000 clones, approximately 96% of which appear only once. CDR3 length equals 13 residues. Germline loops: CDR1 MNHEY, CDR2 SMNVEV (reference sequence). V lost 5 bases, J lost 4 bases, and 9 bases lay in between. What was sequenced was T cells isolated from PBMCs. The receptor comes from a human donor in good health. V usage is TRBV27 and J usage is TRBJ1-5, with D possibly matching TRBD1 (5 bases). The DNA for the CDR3 is TGTGCCAGCAGTAAAACAGGTAATCAGCCCCAGCATTTT. Amino acid sequence: CASSKTGNQPQHF.